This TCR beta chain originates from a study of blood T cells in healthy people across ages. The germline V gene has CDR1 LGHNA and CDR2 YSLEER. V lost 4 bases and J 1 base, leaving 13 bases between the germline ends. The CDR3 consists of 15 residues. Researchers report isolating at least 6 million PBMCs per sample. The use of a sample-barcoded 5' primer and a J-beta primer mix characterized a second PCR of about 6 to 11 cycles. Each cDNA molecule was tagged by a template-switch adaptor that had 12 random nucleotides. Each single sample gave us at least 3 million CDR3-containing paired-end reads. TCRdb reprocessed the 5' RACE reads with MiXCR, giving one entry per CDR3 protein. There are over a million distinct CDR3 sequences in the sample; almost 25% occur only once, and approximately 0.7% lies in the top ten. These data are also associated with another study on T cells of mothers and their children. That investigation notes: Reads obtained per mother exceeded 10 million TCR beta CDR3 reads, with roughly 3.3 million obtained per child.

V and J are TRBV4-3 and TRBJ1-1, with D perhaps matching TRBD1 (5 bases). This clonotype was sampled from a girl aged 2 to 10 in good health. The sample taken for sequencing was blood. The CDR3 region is CASSLLGVGNTEAFF. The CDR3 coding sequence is TGCGCCAGCAGCCTATTAGGGGTCGGGAACACTGAAGCTTTCTTT.